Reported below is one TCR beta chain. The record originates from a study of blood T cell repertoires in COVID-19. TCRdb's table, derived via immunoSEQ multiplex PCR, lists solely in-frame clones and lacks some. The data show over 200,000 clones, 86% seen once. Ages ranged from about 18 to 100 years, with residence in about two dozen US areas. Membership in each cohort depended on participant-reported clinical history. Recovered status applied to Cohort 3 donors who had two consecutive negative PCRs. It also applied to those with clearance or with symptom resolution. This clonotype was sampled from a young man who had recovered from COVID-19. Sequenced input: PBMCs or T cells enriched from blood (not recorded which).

CDR3 residues: CASSQGSGLYTQYF. CDR3 sequence (DNA): TGTGCCAGCAGCCAAGGGTCAGGGCTATACACGCAGTATTTT. The rearrangement links TRBV3-1 (or the pseudogene TRBV3-2) to TRBJ2-3; possibly TRBD1 for D (5 bases). The CDR3 has 14 amino acids. Germline lookup yields CDR1 LGHDT and CDR2 YNNKEL (reference sequence). Trimming cost V 1 base and J 9 bases, with 14 bases left between them.